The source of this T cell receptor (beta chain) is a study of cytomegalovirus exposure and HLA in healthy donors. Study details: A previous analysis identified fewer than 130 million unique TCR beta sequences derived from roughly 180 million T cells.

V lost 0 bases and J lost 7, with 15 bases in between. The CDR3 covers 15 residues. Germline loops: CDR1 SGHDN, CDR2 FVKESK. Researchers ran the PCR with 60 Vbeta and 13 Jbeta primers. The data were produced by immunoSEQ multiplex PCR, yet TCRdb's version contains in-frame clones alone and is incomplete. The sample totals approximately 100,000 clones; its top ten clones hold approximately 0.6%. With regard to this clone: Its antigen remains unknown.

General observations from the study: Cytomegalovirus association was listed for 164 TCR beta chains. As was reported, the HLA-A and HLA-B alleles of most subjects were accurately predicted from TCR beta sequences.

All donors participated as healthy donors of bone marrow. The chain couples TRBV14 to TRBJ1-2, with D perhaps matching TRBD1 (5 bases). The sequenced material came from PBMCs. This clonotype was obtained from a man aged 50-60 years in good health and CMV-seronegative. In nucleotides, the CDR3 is TGTGCCAGCAGCCAAGATTGGCAGGGTGGACGTGGCTACACCTTC. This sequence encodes CASSQDWQGGRGYTF.